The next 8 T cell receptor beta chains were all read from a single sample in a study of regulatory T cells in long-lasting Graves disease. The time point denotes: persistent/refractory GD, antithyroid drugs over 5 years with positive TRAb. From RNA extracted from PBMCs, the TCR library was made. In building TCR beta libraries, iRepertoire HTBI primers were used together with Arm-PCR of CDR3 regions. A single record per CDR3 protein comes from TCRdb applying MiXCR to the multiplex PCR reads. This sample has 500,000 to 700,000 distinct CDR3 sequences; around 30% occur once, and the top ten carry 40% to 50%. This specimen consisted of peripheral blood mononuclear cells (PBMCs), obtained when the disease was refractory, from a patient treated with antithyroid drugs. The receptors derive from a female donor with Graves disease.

The CDR3 loop is CASGDSPILGGELFF. For the CDR3, the DNA is TGTGCCAGCGGGGACTCACCAATATTGGGCGGGGAGCTGTTTTTT. The genes are TRBV7-9 and TRBJ2-2, with D possibly being TRBD2 (6 bases). This CDR3 contains 15 residues. V was shortened by 8 bases and J by 7 bases, with 20 bases between the two germline ends. The V gene's germline CDR1 is SEHNR and CDR2 FQNEAQ (reference sequence).

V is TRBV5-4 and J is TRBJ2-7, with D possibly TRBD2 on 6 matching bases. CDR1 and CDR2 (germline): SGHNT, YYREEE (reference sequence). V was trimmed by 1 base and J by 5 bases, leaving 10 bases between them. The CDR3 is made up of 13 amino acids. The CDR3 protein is CASSLQTRNEQYF. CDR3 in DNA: TGTGCCAGCAGCTTGCAGACTAGGAACGAGCAGTACTTC.

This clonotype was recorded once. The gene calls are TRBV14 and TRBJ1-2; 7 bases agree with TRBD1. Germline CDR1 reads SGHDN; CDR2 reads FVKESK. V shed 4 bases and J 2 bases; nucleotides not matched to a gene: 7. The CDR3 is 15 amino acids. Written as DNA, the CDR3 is TGTGCCAGCAGCCGTAATACGGGACAGAACTATGGCTACACCTTC. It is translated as CASSRNTGQNYGYTF.

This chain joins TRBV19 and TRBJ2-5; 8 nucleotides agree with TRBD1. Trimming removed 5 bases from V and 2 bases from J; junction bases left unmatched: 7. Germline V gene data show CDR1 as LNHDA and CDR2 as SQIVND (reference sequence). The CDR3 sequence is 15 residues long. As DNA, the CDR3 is TGTGCCAGTAGTTTCAACAGGGGGAGTCAAGAGACCCAGTACTTC. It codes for CASSFNRGSQETQYF.

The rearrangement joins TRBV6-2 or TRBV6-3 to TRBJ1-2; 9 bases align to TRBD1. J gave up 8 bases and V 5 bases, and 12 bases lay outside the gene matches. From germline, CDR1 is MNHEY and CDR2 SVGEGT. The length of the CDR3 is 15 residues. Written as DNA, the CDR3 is TGTGCCAGCAGTGAACACAGGGGGCCGGGGAAAGGCTACACCTTC. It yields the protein CASSEHRGPGKGYTF.

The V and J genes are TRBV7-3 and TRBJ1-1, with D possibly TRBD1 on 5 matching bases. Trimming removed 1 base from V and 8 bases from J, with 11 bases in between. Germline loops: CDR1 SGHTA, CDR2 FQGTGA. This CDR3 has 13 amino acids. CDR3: CASSLNGGQEAFF. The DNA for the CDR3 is TGTGCCAGCAGCTTAAATGGGGGTCAGGAAGCTTTCTTT.

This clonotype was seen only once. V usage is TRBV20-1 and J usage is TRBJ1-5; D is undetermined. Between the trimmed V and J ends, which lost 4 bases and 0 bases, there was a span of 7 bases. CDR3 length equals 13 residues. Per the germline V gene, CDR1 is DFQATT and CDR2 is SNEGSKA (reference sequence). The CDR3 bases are TGCAGTGCTAAACTAAATAGCAATCAGCCCCAGCATTTT. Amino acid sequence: CSAKLNSNQPQHF.

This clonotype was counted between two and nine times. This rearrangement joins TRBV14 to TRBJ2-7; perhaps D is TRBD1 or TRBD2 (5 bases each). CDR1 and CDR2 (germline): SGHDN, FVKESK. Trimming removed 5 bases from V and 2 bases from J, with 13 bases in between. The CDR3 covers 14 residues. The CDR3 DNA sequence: TGTGCCAGCAGCATCGGGACCGAGCCCTACGAGCAGTACTTC. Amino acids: CASSIGTEPYEQYF.